This TCR beta chain was profiled in a study of T cell repertoires in cytomegalovirus infection. Turning to the study itself: Newly reported HLA-C-restricted and thoroughly characterized HLA-B-restricted CMV epitopes were employed. Matching HLA type, along with CMV infection, was indicated by public TCR beta signatures. General study points: Ex vivo, HLA-C-restricted CMV-specific TCR beta clonotypes prevailed over the rest of the response. Carriers of CMV plus the relevant HLA were identified by cumulative public TCR beta family frequency.

The V gene's germline CDR1 is SGHDT and CDR2 YYEEEE. V was clipped by 0 bases and J by 4 bases; unmatched bases: 3. The CDR3 runs 15 residues. TCRdb reanalysed the reads using MiXCR and keeps one entry per CDR3 protein. The sample holds 200,000 or so distinct CDR3 sequences, about 38% seen once. A remark on this clonotype: Its antigen is undetermined.

The gene calls are TRBV5-6 and TRBJ2-7; 11 nucleotides agree with TRBD2. Sequenced here: CD8+ T cells from cultured PBMCs, sampled from culture after CMV antigen stimulation. The sequence derives from a human donor in good health (CMV status not recorded). Some clones in this sample may be carry-over from other donors' samples. This CDR3 is CASSLGGTSGYEQYF. DNA of the CDR3: TGTGCCAGCAGCTTGGGAGGGACTAGCGGTTACGAGCAGTACTTC.